The 32 T cell receptor beta chains reported below all come from one sample, sequenced in a study of T cell repertoires in cytomegalovirus infection. TCRdb called the reads again in MiXCR, with one record for every CDR3 protein. The table records around 740,000 distinct CDR3 sequences, 35% of them present only once. Material: PBMCs. The receptors here all came from a human donor in good health (CMV status not recorded). Some clones in this sample may be carry-over from other donors' samples.

This sequence joins TRBV6-1 and TRBJ2-7; D perhaps matches TRBD2 (6 bases). Germline values: CDR1 MNHNS, CDR2 SASEGT. The ends were cut back, 4 bases at V and 6 bases at J, with 16 bases in the middle. The CDR3 spans 14 residues. The CDR3 nucleotides read TGTGCCAGCAGTGGCCCCCGGGGGATGGGCGAGCAGTACTTC. Translation gives CASSGPRGMGEQYF.

A word on this clonotype: A read error is possible here, since a much larger clone lies one base away. The genes are TRBV7-2 and TRBJ2-3; D is unclear. This CDR3 is built from 14 residues. Germline CDR1 reads SGHTA; CDR2 reads FQGNSA. The CDR3 here is CASSFKQSTDTEYF. CDR3 coding DNA: TGTGCCAGCAGCTTTAAACAAAGCACAGATACGGAGTATTTT.

The chain joins TRBV28 to TRBJ1-1, with a weak D call TRBD1 (6 bases). Germline V gene lookup returns CDR1 MDHEN and CDR2 SYDVKM. Trimming pared 4 bases from V and 7 bases from J, leaving 16 bases between. The CDR3 spans 14 residues. The CDR3 reads CASSSLTGFSEAFF. The CDR3 coding sequence is TGTGCCAGCAGTTCATTGACAGGTTTTAGTGAAGCTTTCTTT.

This clonotype occurred a few times. This sequence joins TRBV15 and TRBJ2-1; TRBD2 is a possible D gene (6 bases). Trimming removed 0 bases from V and 4 bases from J, with 13 bases in between. Germline loops: CDR1 LNHNV, CDR2 YYDKDF (reference sequence). CDR3 length equals 16 residues. The CDR3 nucleotides are TGTGCCACCAGCAGAGATTTGGGGGACTTATACAATGAGCAGTTCTTC. It translates to CATSRDLGDLYNEQFF. The complete variable domain, with remaining parts taken from reference TRBV15 and TRBJ2-1, reads DAMVIQNPRYQVTQFGKPVTLSCSQTLNHNVMYWYQQKSSQAPKLLFHYYDKDFNNEADTPDNFQSRRPNTSFCFLDIRSPGLGDTAMYLCATSRDLGDLYNEQFFGPGTRLTVL.

This chain connects TRBV7-9 to TRBJ2-3; D is unclear. This CDR3 region has 16 residues. Per germline, CDR1 SEHNR and CDR2 FQNEAQ (reference sequence). V lost 5 bases, J lost 0 bases, and 15 bases lay in between. The chain's CDR3 is CASSPVRVASTDTQYF. DNA for the CDR3: TGTGCCAGCAGCCCCGTTAGGGTAGCTAGCACAGATACGCAGTATTTT. The full variable domain, with the rest looked up from reference TRBV7-9 and TRBJ2-3, is DTGVSQNPRHKITKRGQNVTFRCDPISEHNRLYWYRQTLGQGPEFLTYFQNEAQLEKSRLLSDRFSAERPKGSFSTLEIQRTEQGDSAMYLCASSPVRVASTDTQYFGPGTRLTVL.

Concerning this clonotype: At one of its ends the junction is not consistent with the germline gene, which may arise from a read error. V usage is TRBV6-1 and J usage is TRBJ1-1, with D uncertain. Germline loops: CDR1 MNHNS, CDR2 SASEGT. This CDR3 comprises 14 residues. The CDR3 protein is CTSSVGTMNTEAFF. The CDR3 DNA reads TGTACCAGCAGTGTCGGCACCATGAACACTGAAGCTTTCTTT.

V usage is TRBV7-8 and J usage is TRBJ1-1; the D gene is possibly TRBD1 (5 bases). Germline V gene sequence: CDR1 SGHVS, CDR2 FQNEAQ. V lost 5 bases and J lost 11, with 18 bases in between. CDR3 length: 13 residues. CDR3 amino acids: CASSRGAPVEAFF. CDR3 nucleotides: TGTGCCAGCAGCCGCGGGGCCCCGGTGGAGGCTTTCTTT.

V is TRBV7-3 and J is TRBJ1-1; tentatively, D is TRBD1 (5 bases). Germline V gives CDR1 SGHTA, CDR2 FQGTGA. CDR3 length: 15 residues. V was shortened by 0 bases and J by 4 bases, with 12 bases between the two germline ends. Here the CDR3 DNA reads TGTGCCAGCAGCTTAACGTTCGTAAGGGGCACTGAAGCTTTCTTT. Its translation is CASSLTFVRGTEAFF.

This clonotype was seen repeatedly, ten times or more. V gene TRBV7-8 combines with J gene TRBJ2-7; 10 bases are a match to TRBD2. Germline assignment: CDR1 SGHVS and CDR2 FQNEAQ. Trimming cost V 5 bases and J 0 bases; bases outside gene matches: 10. CDR3 length: 17 amino acids. The DNA for the CDR3 is TGTGCCAGCAGCCAACCTTTTAGCGGGAGGTTCTCCTACGAGCAGTACTTC. This translates into CASSQPFSGRFSYEQYF.

The V gene is TRBV12-3 or TRBV12-4, the J gene TRBJ2-2; D unclear. The CDR3 is 11 residues long. V shed 6 bases and J shed 7 bases, with 6 bases lying between them. CDR3 bases: TGTGCCAGCAGCCAAGTCGGGGAGCTGTTTTTT. It is translated as CASSQVGELFF.

CDR3 bases: TGCGCCAGCAGCTTGGACCGGGGGGCCTACGAAAAACTGTTTTTT. This translates into CASSLDRGAYEKLFF. The V gene is TRBV5-1, the J gene TRBJ1-4, with a possible D match to TRBD1 (6 bases). The CDR3 contains 15 residues. V lost 0 bases and J lost 8, with 14 bases in between. Germline assignment: CDR1 SGHRS and CDR2 YFSETQ.

With respect to this clonotype: Germline and junction disagree at one end, which may indicate a read error. The rearrangement uses TRBV7-6 and TRBJ1-1, with 7 bases aligning to TRBD1. The CDR3 consists of 13 residues. From germline, CDR1 is SGHVS and CDR2 FNYEAQ. This chain's CDR3 is CASSYDRDTESFF. The CDR3 DNA sequence: TGTGCCAGTAGCTACGACAGGGACACTGAATCTTTCTTT.

This clonotype turned up a few times. The chain combines TRBV2 with TRBJ1-2; no definite D call. This CDR3 has 15 residues. Trimming pared 1 base from V and 0 bases from J, leaving 9 bases between. CDR1 and CDR2 from the germline V gene are SNHLY and FYNNEI. The CDR3 protein is CASSEGQLANYGYTF. The CDR3 DNA sequence: TGTGCCAGCAGTGAAGGGCAGTTAGCTAACTATGGCTACACCTTC. Supplemented by reference TRBV2 and TRBJ1-2, the full variable domain reads EPEVTQTPSHQVTQMGQEVILRCVPISNHLYFYWYRQILGQKVEFLVSFYNNEISEKSEIFDDQFSVERPDGSNFTLKIRSTKLEDSAMYFCASSEGQLANYGYTFGSGTRLTVV.

V is TRBV5-1 and J is TRBJ2-7; D possibly matches TRBD1 or TRBD2 (5 bases each). The ends were cut back, 0 bases at V and 3 bases at J, with 10 bases in the middle. In germline, CDR1 is SGHRS, CDR2 YFSETQ. The CDR3 is 14 residues long. The CDR3 is CASSLVGTFYEQYF. The CDR3 DNA reads TGCGCCAGCAGCTTGGTAGGGACGTTCTACGAGCAGTACTTC.

As for this clonotype: One junction end does not reproduce the germline sequence, and a read error may be involved. The chain recombines TRBV2 with TRBJ2-1; D is uncertain. Germline V gene data show CDR1 as SNHLY and CDR2 as FYNNEI. This CDR3 is 14 amino acids long. The CDR3 sequence is CARSARRGLPEQFF. As DNA, the CDR3 is TGTGCCCGCAGTGCCCGGAGAGGATTGCCGGAGCAGTTCTTC.

This chain links TRBV5-1 with TRBJ2-5; D is unresolved. Germline loops: CDR1 SGHRS, CDR2 YFSETQ. The CDR3 is 14 residues long. Trimming stripped 0 bases from V and 1 base from J, with 7 bases between. The CDR3 region has the DNA TGCGCCAGCAGCTTGGGGCCCGGCCAAGAGACCCAGTACTTC. This codes for CASSLGPGQETQYF.

In this sample, this clonotype turned up many times. V usage is TRBV7-3 and J usage is TRBJ2-5, with D perhaps matching TRBD2 (6 bases). The CDR3 contains 13 residues. V lost 5 bases and J 5 bases, leaving 12 bases between the germline ends. The germline V gene has CDR1 SGHTA and CDR2 FQGTGA. The CDR3 DNA is TGTGCCAGCAGCGCGGGAAGAGGGGAGACCCAGTACTTC. It codes for CASSAGRGETQYF.

This clonotype was counted between two and nine times. The gene calls are TRBV12-3 or TRBV12-4 and TRBJ2-1; TRBD2 agrees at 13 bases. The CDR3 spans 15 residues. V gave up 5 bases and J gave up 8 bases; unmatched junction bases: 6. As DNA, the CDR3 is TGTGCCAGCAGTCAAGGACTAGCGGGAGACCATGAGCAGTTCTTC. It specifies CASSQGLAGDHEQFF.

There are a few counts of this clonotype. The V and J genes are TRBV19 and TRBJ1-2; 7 bases align to TRBD1. This CDR3 comprises 14 residues. Germline lookup yields CDR1 LNHDA and CDR2 SQIVND (reference sequence). V dropped 4 bases and J dropped 4; count of bases not matched to a gene: 6. The DNA for the CDR3 is TGTGCCAGTAGTACCACCGGGACAGTCTATGGCTACACCTTC. It translates to CASSTTGTVYGYTF.

V is TRBV12-5 and J is TRBJ2-5; 10 nucleotides line up with TRBD1. The CDR3 has 20 amino acids. J was trimmed by 0 bases and V by 0 bases; bases with no gene match: 13. Looked up from germline, CDR1 is LGHNT and CDR2 is FRNRAP. CDR3 residues: CASGLVEGMGQGFHQETQYF. The CDR3 DNA sequence: TGTGCTAGTGGTTTGGTAGAGGGTATGGGACAGGGGTTCCACCAAGAGACCCAGTACTTC.

The chain employs TRBV6-5 and TRBJ1-1, with a possible D match to TRBD1 (5 bases). Germline-derived CDR1 and CDR2 are MNHEY and SVGAGI. The CDR3 contains 14 residues. V lost 4 bases to trimming and J lost 3 bases, with 12 bases between them. The chain's CDR3 is CASSWVGTDTEAFF. As DNA, the CDR3 is TGTGCCAGCAGTTGGGTAGGGACCGACACTGAAGCTTTCTTT.

A word on this clonotype: A read error is possible here, since a much larger clone lies one base away. The gene calls are TRBV7-2 and TRBJ1-3, with a tentative D call TRBD1 (5 bases). The CDR3 length is 16 residues. V lost 5 bases and J lost 4, with 18 bases in between. The germline gives CDR1 SGHTA, CDR2 FQGNSA. For the CDR3, the DNA is TGTGCCAGCAGCCTGACCAACTTAGGGACCGGAAACACCATATATTTT. It specifies CASSLTNLGTGNTIYF.

This chain joins TRBV20-1 and TRBJ2-6; D is possibly TRBD2 (5 bases). The germline gives CDR1 DFQATT, CDR2 SNEGSKA (reference sequence). The CDR3 extends over 15 amino acids. The ends were cut back, 6 bases at V and 2 bases at J, with 14 bases in the middle. CDR3 sequence (DNA): TGCAGTGCCAGGCCCGACTACGCTGGGGCCAACGTCCTGACTTTC. Translating it yields CSARPDYAGANVLTF.

This clonotype was seen a few times. CDR3 loop: CASSWGAVSYEQYF. The CDR3 coding sequence is TGTGCCAGCAGCTGGGGGGCAGTTTCCTACGAGCAGTACTTC. The chain joins TRBV5-6 to TRBJ2-7; D possibly uses TRBD1 or TRBD2 (6 bases each). The CDR3 is 14 residues long. The V gene lost 3 bases and the J gene lost 1 base, with 11 bases spanning the gap. Germline V gives CDR1 SGHDT, CDR2 YYEEEE.

This sequence joins TRBV28 and TRBJ1-2, with D possibly TRBD1 on 5 matching bases. Germline CDR1 reads MDHEN; CDR2 reads SYDVKM. V lost 6 bases to trimming and J lost 4 bases, with 21 bases between them. The CDR3 runs to 16 residues. The chain's CDR3 is CASRMQLGTPVYGYTF. As DNA, the CDR3 is TGTGCCAGCAGGATGCAATTGGGGACGCCCGTCTATGGCTACACCTTC.

This chain connects TRBV27 to TRBJ2-1; TRBD2 is a possible D gene (6 bases). The CDR3 has 11 amino acids. Germline CDR1 is MNHEY and CDR2 is SMNVEV (reference sequence). The ends were cut back, 8 bases at V and 9 bases at J, with 11 bases in the middle. CDR3 sequence reads: CASGMGGEQFF. The CDR3 coding sequence is TGTGCCAGCGGAATGGGGGGTGAGCAGTTCTTC.

With regard to this clonotype: Compared with germline, one end of the junction differs, possibly owing to a read error. This rearrangement joins TRBV5-1 to TRBJ2-7; D perhaps matches TRBD1 (6 bases). The germline V gene encodes CDR1 SGHRS and CDR2 YFSETQ. The CDR3 is made up of 13 amino acids. As DNA, the CDR3 is TGCGCCAGCAGCCAACAGGGCTCCCACGAGCAGTACTTC. Translated: CASSQQGSHEQYF.

This clonotype appeared a few times. The rearrangement uses TRBV7-2 and TRBJ2-3; D is unresolved. The germline gives CDR1 SGHTA, CDR2 FQGNSA. The germline V and J ends were trimmed by 1 base and 1 base, with 9 bases remaining between them. The CDR3 sequence is 15 residues long. The CDR3 DNA follows: TGTGCCAGCAGCTTAGAGGTCTTGCGCACAGATACGCAGTATTTT. Translating it yields CASSLEVLRTDTQYF. The full variable domain, rest sourced from reference TRBV7-2 and TRBJ2-3, is GAGVSQSPSNKVTEKGKDVELRCDPISGHTALYWYRQSLGQGLEFLIYFQGNSAPDKSGLPSDRFSAERTGGSVSTLTIQRTQQEDSAVYLCASSLEVLRTDTQYFGPGTRLTVL.

This clonotype was detected only a few times. This chain links TRBV29-1 with TRBJ1-4; D gene uncertain. Per the germline V gene, CDR1 is SQVTM and CDR2 is ANQGSEA. Trimming removed 1 base at V and 8 bases at J, with 11 bases between. The CDR3 has 13 residues. The CDR3 coding sequence is TGCAGCGTTGAAGGCGGCAACGAGGAAAAACTGTTTTTT. Translated, it gives CSVEGGNEEKLFF.

This clonotype was counted many times. This sequence joins TRBV4-1 and TRBJ1-1, with D possibly being TRBD1 (5 bases). The CDR3 has 14 amino acids. Trimming pared 4 bases from V and 4 bases from J, leaving 13 bases between. Germline V gene data show CDR1 as MGHRA and CDR2 as YSYEKL. This CDR3 is CASSLSERGTEAFF. CDR3 in DNA: TGCGCCAGCAGCCTTTCCGAAAGGGGCACTGAAGCTTTCTTT.

A few counts support this clonotype. This chain connects TRBV28 to TRBJ1-2; D remains ambiguous. The germline CDR1 and CDR2 sequences are MDHEN and SYDVKM. Trimming shortened V by 0 bases and J by 0 bases, and 5 bases separated the two germline ends. This CDR3 has 14 residues. The CDR3, as DNA: TGTGCCAGCAGTTTATGGACTCCTAACTATGGCTACACCTTC. Its protein is CASSLWTPNYGYTF.

This clonotype was observed a handful of times. The V gene is TRBV28, the J gene TRBJ2-7; tentatively, D is TRBD2 (5 bases). The V gene's germline CDR1 is MDHEN and CDR2 SYDVKM. The CDR3 is 13 amino acids. The V end lost 2 bases, the J end lost 3 bases, and 8 bases lay between the germline ends. CDR3 in DNA: TGTGCCAGCAGTTTACGGGGAGTCTACGAGCAGTACTTC. Its translation: CASSLRGVYEQYF. Supplemented by reference TRBV28 and TRBJ2-7, the full variable domain reads DVKVTQSSRYLVKRTGEKVFLECVQDMDHENMFWYRQDPGLGLRLIYFSYDVKMKEKGDIPEGYSVSREKKERFSLILESASTNQTSMYLCASSLRGVYEQYFGPGTRLTVT.